Listed below are T cell receptor beta chains from one sample, sequenced in a study of vaccination effects on CD4 cells after COVID-19. TCRdb's table, derived via immunoSEQ multiplex PCR, lists solely in-frame clones and lacks some. The sample lists 84,000 or so clones; roughly 73% were seen once. No antigens are known for them. The sequences come from CD4+ T cells from PBMCs cultured with HCoV-OC43 spike peptides, collected after COVID-19 vaccination. The receptors here all came from a human donor who received a COVID-19 vaccine. The CDR3 runs from the conserved cysteine through the conserved F or W. Each record gives: D gene, V gene, clone size, J gene, CDR3 DNA, CDR3 protein. A D gene is named only where the DNA matches it firmly. Clone size is not always given. Where it is, it says once, few, many or a class for expanded clones.

d_gene: TRBD1; v_gene: TRBV10-2; abundance: .; j_gene: TRBJ1-2; CDR3nt: TGCGCCAGCAGTTGGGACAGGTTCTACGATGGCTACACCTTC; CDR3aa: CASSWDRFYDGYTF
d_gene: .; v_gene: TRBV24-1; abundance: .; j_gene: TRBJ2-2; CDR3nt: TGTGCCACCAGTGACCCGCGCGCCTCACAGGGAACCGGGGAGCTGTTTTTT; CDR3aa: CATSDPRASQGTGELFF
d_gene: TRBD1; v_gene: TRBV11-3; abundance: .; j_gene: TRBJ2-6; CDR3nt: TGTGCCAGCAGCTCGGACAGGACCGGGGCCAACGTCCTGACTTTC; CDR3aa: CASSSDRTGANVLTF
d_gene: .; v_gene: TRBV21-1; abundance: once; j_gene: TRBJ1-1; CDR3nt: TGTGCCAGCAGCCAGAGACAGAGATTGGTGAACACTGAAGCTTTCTTT; CDR3aa: CASSQRQRLVNTEAFF
d_gene: .; v_gene: TRBV4-3; abundance: .; j_gene: TRBJ1-1; CDR3nt: TGCGCCAGCAGCTCTGACGGGGGAAAGGACACTGAAGCTTTCTTT; CDR3aa: CASSSDGGKDTEAFF
d_gene: .; v_gene: TRBV19; abundance: .; j_gene: TRBJ1-1; CDR3nt: TGTGCCAGTAGGAGCTCCGGGAAGGGGGTCGACACTGAAGCTTTCTTT; CDR3aa: CASRSSGKGVDTEAFF
d_gene: TRBD1; v_gene: TRBV7-2; abundance: .; j_gene: TRBJ1-2; CDR3nt: TGTGCCAGCAGCTTCCGACAGGGTAGGAACTATGGCTACACCTTC; CDR3aa: CASSFRQGRNYGYTF
d_gene: .; v_gene: TRBV21-1; abundance: .; j_gene: TRBJ1-6; CDR3nt: TGTGCCAGCAGCAAAGTTGAAAAGACAGTCCTTCCAAATTCACCCCTCCACTTT; CDR3aa: CASSKVEKTVLPNSPLHF
d_gene: .; v_gene: TRBV4-3; abundance: .; j_gene: TRBJ1-3; CDR3nt: TGCGCCAGAGAGGGGTGCTTTAGAAACACCATATATTTT; CDR3aa: CAREGCFRNTIYF
d_gene: TRBD1; v_gene: TRBV5-6; abundance: .; j_gene: TRBJ2-1; CDR3nt: TGTGCCAGCAGCCTGGACAGGATCGGGGATGAGCAGTTCTTC; CDR3aa: CASSLDRIGDEQFF
d_gene: .; v_gene: TRBV6-5; abundance: .; j_gene: TRBJ2-2; CDR3nt: TGTGCCAGCAGTTACCGGGGGAAGAACACCGGGGAGCTGTTTTTT; CDR3aa: CASSYRGKNTGELFF
d_gene: TRBD2; v_gene: TRBV3-1/TRBV3-2; abundance: .; j_gene: TRBJ2-5; CDR3nt: TGTGCCAGCAGCCAAAGCGGGGGATCAGAGACCCAGTACTTC; CDR3aa: CASSQSGGSETQYF
d_gene: TRBD2; v_gene: TRBV5-1; abundance: few; j_gene: TRBJ2-3; CDR3nt: TGCGCCAGCAGTGCGGGGGGATACACAGATACGCAGTATTTT; CDR3aa: CASSAGGYTDTQYF
d_gene: .; v_gene: TRBV5-1; abundance: .; j_gene: TRBJ2-1; CDR3nt: TGCGCCAGCAGCTTGCTGTTCTATGAGCAGTTCTTC; CDR3aa: CASSLLFYEQFF
d_gene: TRBD1; v_gene: TRBV5-1; abundance: .; j_gene: TRBJ1-2; CDR3nt: TGCGCCAGCAGCATAACCGGGACAGGGGGCCTTGGCTACACCTTC; CDR3aa: CASSITGTGGLGYTF
d_gene: .; v_gene: TRBV24-1; abundance: .; j_gene: TRBJ1-1; CDR3nt: TGTGCCACCAGTGGGGGGGCGCGAACTGAAGCTTTCTTT; CDR3aa: CATSGGARTEAFF
d_gene: TRBD1; v_gene: TRBV9; abundance: .; j_gene: TRBJ1-5; CDR3nt: TGTGCCAGCAGCCGTCAAGGGGGCGGTCAGCCCCAGCATTTT; CDR3aa: CASSRQGGGQPQHF
d_gene: .; v_gene: TRBV5-1; abundance: .; j_gene: TRBJ2-2; CDR3nt: TGCGCCAGCAGCTTGGAGTCCGGTCAGAACACCGGGGAGCTGTTTTTT; CDR3aa: CASSLESGQNTGELFF
d_gene: TRBD1; v_gene: TRBV15; abundance: .; j_gene: TRBJ1-5; CDR3nt: TGTGCCACCAGCAGAGCCCAGGGGGTTAATCAGCCCCAGCATTTT; CDR3aa: CATSRAQGVNQPQHF
d_gene: .; v_gene: TRBV5-1; abundance: .; j_gene: TRBJ1-1; CDR3nt: TGCGCCAGCAGCTTCACAGCGAACACTGAAGCTTTCTTT; CDR3aa: CASSFTANTEAFF
d_gene: TRBD1; v_gene: TRBV18; abundance: .; j_gene: TRBJ1-4; CDR3nt: TGTGCCAGCTCACTGAACAGGGGGTCCACTAATGAAAAACTGTTTTTT; CDR3aa: CASSLNRGSTNEKLFF
d_gene: .; v_gene: TRBV24-1; abundance: .; j_gene: TRBJ2-5; CDR3nt: TGTGCCACCAGTGATTTTTTTGGGTCGACCCAGTACTTC; CDR3aa: CATSDFFGSTQYF
d_gene: .; v_gene: TRBV19; abundance: .; j_gene: TRBJ1-4; CDR3nt: TGTGCCAGTAGTACCCGGACAACAACTAATGAAAAACTGTTTTTT; CDR3aa: CASSTRTTTNEKLFF
d_gene: .; v_gene: TRBV11-3; abundance: .; j_gene: TRBJ2-2; CDR3nt: TGTGCCAGCAGCCTGGGGACGGCCCCGAACACCGGGGAGCTGTTTTTT; CDR3aa: CASSLGTAPNTGELFF
d_gene: .; v_gene: TRBV24-1; abundance: .; j_gene: TRBJ2-3; CDR3nt: TGTGCCACCAGTGATGAGGCGGGCACAGATACGCAGTATTTT; CDR3aa: CATSDEAGTDTQYF
d_gene: .; v_gene: TRBV7-2; abundance: few; j_gene: TRBJ1-6; CDR3nt: TGTGCCAGCAGCTTAAAAGGGACTAATTCACCCCTCCACTTT; CDR3aa: CASSLKGTNSPLHF
d_gene: TRBD2; v_gene: TRBV7-3; abundance: .; j_gene: TRBJ2-5; CDR3nt: TGTGCCAGCAGCTCGGGACTAGCGGGGGGACTGCAAGAGACCCAGTACTTC; CDR3aa: CASSSGLAGGLQETQYF
d_gene: .; v_gene: TRBV3-1/TRBV3-2; abundance: .; j_gene: TRBJ1-2; CDR3nt: TGTGCCAGCAGTAAAGAACTTACTAACTATGGCTACACCTTC; CDR3aa: CASSKELTNYGYTF
d_gene: .; v_gene: TRBV24-1; abundance: once; j_gene: TRBJ2-1; CDR3nt: TGTGCCACCAGTGATTCGAGTGACAGGCGAGAGTTCTTC; CDR3aa: CATSDSSDRREFF
d_gene: .; v_gene: TRBV27; abundance: few; j_gene: TRBJ1-5; CDR3nt: TGTGCCAGCAGACCCTGGGGGGGCAATCAGCCCCAGCATTTT; CDR3aa: CASRPWGGNQPQHF
d_gene: TRBD1; v_gene: TRBV2; abundance: few; j_gene: TRBJ2-1; CDR3nt: TGTGCCAGCACCGGACAGGGGAGCTCCTACAATGAGCAGTTCTTC; CDR3aa: CASTGQGSSYNEQFF
d_gene: TRBD1; v_gene: TRBV2; abundance: few; j_gene: TRBJ1-6; CDR3nt: TGTGCCAGCACCGAACAGGGGGCGCTCATTTCACCCCTCCACTTT; CDR3aa: CASTEQGALISPLHF
d_gene: .; v_gene: TRBV9; abundance: .; j_gene: TRBJ1-2; CDR3nt: TGTGCCAGCAGCGTCGGCCATAACTATGGCTACACCTTC; CDR3aa: CASSVGHNYGYTF
d_gene: .; v_gene: TRBV5-6; abundance: .; j_gene: TRBJ2-3; CDR3nt: TGTGCCAGCAGCTTCCCCTCACAGACCACAGATACGCAGTATTTT; CDR3aa: CASSFPSQTTDTQYF
d_gene: TRBD1; v_gene: TRBV11-3; abundance: .; j_gene: TRBJ2-1; CDR3nt: TGTGCCAGCAGCTCCCCCGGGACAGGGATGGGGAATGAGCAGTTCTTC; CDR3aa: CASSSPGTGMGNEQFF
d_gene: .; v_gene: TRBV7-3; abundance: once; j_gene: TRBJ2-5; CDR3nt: TGTGCCAGCAGCCCCCAGGGGGGCGAGACCCAGTACTTC; CDR3aa: CASSPQGGETQYF
d_gene: .; v_gene: TRBV6-5; abundance: .; j_gene: TRBJ1-1; CDR3nt: TGTGCCAGCAGTTACTCGGGGGCGGGGGACACTGAAGCTTTCTTT; CDR3aa: CASSYSGAGDTEAFF
d_gene: .; v_gene: TRBV19; abundance: .; j_gene: TRBJ2-5; CDR3nt: TGTGCCAGCGGGACATGGGAGACCCAGTACTTC; CDR3aa: CASGTWETQYF
d_gene: .; v_gene: TRBV3-1/TRBV3-2; abundance: few; j_gene: TRBJ1-1; CDR3nt: TGTGCCAGCAGCCAAGGAGGGGTGACTGAAGCTTTCTTT; CDR3aa: CASSQGGVTEAFF
d_gene: TRBD1; v_gene: TRBV2; abundance: .; j_gene: TRBJ1-2; CDR3nt: TGTGCCAGCAAACTAGTACAGGGGGCGTGGGGCTACACCTTC; CDR3aa: CASKLVQGAWGYTF
d_gene: .; v_gene: TRBV19; abundance: .; j_gene: TRBJ2-1; CDR3nt: TGTGCCAGTAGCTCATCAGGGTATGCCTACAATGAGCAGTTCTTC; CDR3aa: CASSSSGYAYNEQFF
d_gene: .; v_gene: TRBV5-1; abundance: few; j_gene: TRBJ1-5; CDR3nt: TGCGCCAGCAGCGTGGACGGGAATCAGCCCCAGCATTTT; CDR3aa: CASSVDGNQPQHF
d_gene: TRBD1; v_gene: TRBV4-1; abundance: .; j_gene: TRBJ2-2; CDR3nt: TGCGCCAGCAGCCTAAGGACAGGGGAAACCGGGGAGCTGTTTTTT; CDR3aa: CASSLRTGETGELFF
d_gene: TRBD2; v_gene: TRBV2; abundance: .; j_gene: TRBJ2-4; CDR3nt: TGTGCCAGCAGCAGGACTAGCGGGGATCCAAACATTCAGTACTTC; CDR3aa: CASSRTSGDPNIQYF
d_gene: TRBD1; v_gene: TRBV18; abundance: .; j_gene: TRBJ1-2; CDR3nt: TGTGCCAGCTCACCCGGGACAGGGGGTGGCTACACCTTC; CDR3aa: CASSPGTGGGYTF
d_gene: .; v_gene: TRBV5-6; abundance: .; j_gene: TRBJ1-4; CDR3nt: TGTGCCAGCAGCCAGTCGAGCGAAGGCCTTCGCGTAAAACTGTTTTTT; CDR3aa: CASSQSSEGLRVKLFF
d_gene: .; v_gene: TRBV19; abundance: few; j_gene: TRBJ1-1; CDR3nt: TGTGCCAGTAGTATACGGGGGACACGTCTCAACACTGAAGCTTTCTTT; CDR3aa: CASSIRGTRLNTEAFF
d_gene: .; v_gene: TRBV19; abundance: .; j_gene: TRBJ2-3; CDR3nt: TGTGCCAGTACCGGGGCCCTCACAGATACGCAGTATTTT; CDR3aa: CASTGALTDTQYF